The rows below give T cell receptor beta chains drawn from one sample of a study of blood T cell repertoires in COVID-19. Using immunoSEQ multiplex PCR, the repertoire was profiled, and TCRdb retains in-frame clones only, with some absent. This sample has about 300,000 clones; 65% to 90% occur once, and the top ten carry 13%. Input material: peripheral blood. The origin of the receptors is a human donor in a cohort sampled during active COVID-19. CDR3s leave out the opening cysteine and the closing phenylalanine or tryptophan. D genes are given only for firm matches.

v_gene | d_gene | CDR3aa
TRBV3-1/TRBV3-2 | NA | ASSQGTARQPQH
TRBV5-6 | TRBD2 | ASSLRLAGTNNEQF
TRBV9 | TRBD2 | ASSVRGSVTDTQY
TRBV9 | TRBD2 | ASSVGGLASYEQY
TRBV7-9 | TRBD2 | ASSAPGLAGRVGELF
TRBV4-1 | TRBD2 | ASSQDRLAGAYEQY
TRBV30 | NA | AWRPGTTYNYGYT
TRBV7-9 | TRBD1 | ASSSRPGTAFISYNEQF
TRBV11-2 | TRBD2 | ASSSPGVAGGWGIDTQY
TRBV27 | NA | ASSPTSRDYEQY
TRBV7-2 | NA | ASSYMEGARAEAF
TRBV6-4 | NA | ASSAGLPDTQY
TRBV28 | TRBD1 | ASRLRQTGGEAF
TRBV5-6 | NA | ASSLAPLNTEAF
TRBV10-2 | TRBD1 | ASRQGVVETQY
TRBV27 | TRBD1 | ASSPSSGTGNQPQH
TRBV5-8 | TRBD2 | ASSSGLAGGREQF
TRBV6-2/TRBV6-3 | NA | ASSLTVQETQY
TRBV5-1 | NA | ASSVAGTTNEKLF
TRBV11-2 | TRBD2 | ASSLVAAGGKQETQY
TRBV28 | TRBD2 | ASERLAGADEQF
TRBV5-4 | TRBD2 | ASSTRLAEETQY
TRBV19 | TRBD2 | ASSIGGRPHTDTQY
TRBV6-5 | TRBD1 | ASSYSRQGEEKLF
TRBV20-1 | NA | SASASGAPRTDTQY
TRBV6-5 | NA | ASSYWAGWNTGELF
TRBV7-9 | NA | ASSLAGGETQY
TRBV25-1 | NA | ASSENPSGARNEKLF
TRBV29-1 | NA | SVRTDSNQPQH
TRBV7-9 | NA | ASSLGPGGEETQY
TRBV11-3 | NA | ASSLPRGEQY
TRBV4-2 | NA | ASSQGMRTEAF
TRBV21-1 | NA | ASSKVVDTEAF
TRBV29-1 | TRBD2 | SVETSGRNEVAQY
TRBV5-1 | TRBD1 | ASSPRSGQNPMNTEAF
TRBV24-1 | NA | ATSDSGGYGYT
TRBV7-8 | NA | ASSVQLRGNTEAF
TRBV10-3 | TRBD1 | AIGGQGRGEKLF
TRBV19 | NA | ASSIQGFGGTDNEQF
TRBV28 | NA | ASSLTGFDQPQH
TRBV7-9 | NA | ASSLVGRGNTEAF
TRBV6-5 | TRBD2 | ASSSSSGAIINEQF
TRBV11-2 | NA | ASSLAGIPTYEQY
TRBV28 | TRBD1 | ASARMTGVGNTIY
TRBV7-2 | NA | ASSLTRGRLLGQTQY
TRBV6-4 | TRBD2 | ASRPGTSDQEEQF
TRBV5-1 | TRBD1 | ASSLGASGQLDSPLH
TRBV2 | TRBD1 | ASRETQGAGTEAF
TRBV9 | NA | ASSTRVDYGYT
TRBV10-3 | TRBD2 | AISELPGLAGGEQY
TRBV28 | TRBD1 | ASSQSGQGYTIY
TRBV19 | TRBD2 | ASRELASGGTGELF
TRBV4-2 | TRBD2 | ASSQRTSGPREQY